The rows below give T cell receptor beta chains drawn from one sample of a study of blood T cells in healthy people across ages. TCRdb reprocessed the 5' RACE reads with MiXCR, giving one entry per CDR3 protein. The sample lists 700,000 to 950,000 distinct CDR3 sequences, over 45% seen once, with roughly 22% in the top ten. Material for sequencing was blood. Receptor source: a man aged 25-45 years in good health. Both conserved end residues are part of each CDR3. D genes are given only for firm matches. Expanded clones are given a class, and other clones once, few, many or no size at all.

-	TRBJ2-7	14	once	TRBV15	TGTGCCACCTCGGGCCGGGACGGATTCTACGAGCAGTACTTC	CATSGRDGFYEQYF
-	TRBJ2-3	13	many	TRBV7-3	TGTGCCAGCAGCCCGTCTAGCACAGATACGCAGTATTTT	CASSPSSTDTQYF
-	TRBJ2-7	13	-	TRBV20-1	TGCAGTGCTAGGGCCGGACTCGCCTACGAGCAGTACTTC	CSARAGLAYEQYF
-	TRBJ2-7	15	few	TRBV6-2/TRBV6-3	TGTGCCAGCAGTTATGGAACTAGCAGGGACTACGAGCAGTACTTC	CASSYGTSRDYEQYF
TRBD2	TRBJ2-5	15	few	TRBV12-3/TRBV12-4	TGTGCCAGCAGTCAAGGGAGGACTAGCGACGAGACCCAGTACTTC	CASSQGRTSDETQYF
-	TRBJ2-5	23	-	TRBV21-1	TGTGCCAGCAGCTCTGGTCCCCTAATGACTCGAATAGCGGGGGTTGTCCAGTTTGAGACCCAGTACTTC	CASSSGPLMTRIAGVVQFETQYF
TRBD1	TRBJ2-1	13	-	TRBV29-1	TGCAGCGTTGCCTCACAGGACAGGGGCGAGCAGTTCTTC	CSVASQDRGEQFF
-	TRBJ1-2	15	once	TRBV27	TGTGCCAGCAGTTTAAAGACCACAGGGAACTATGGCTACACCTTC	CASSLKTTGNYGYTF
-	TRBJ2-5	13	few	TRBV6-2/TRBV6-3	TGTGCCAGCAGACCCCACAGCAAAGGGACCCAGTACTTC	CASRPHSKGTQYF
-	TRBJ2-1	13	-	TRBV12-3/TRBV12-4	TGCGCCAGCAGTGTAGAAGGGCTAGCGGAGCAGTTCTTC	CASSVEGLAEQFF
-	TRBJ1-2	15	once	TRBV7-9	TGTGCCAGCAGCCGTAACAACCAGGGTTCGTTCGGCTACACCTTC	CASSRNNQGSFGYTF
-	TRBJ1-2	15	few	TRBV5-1	TGCGCCAGCAGCTTGGGTGAAGGGGCGTCGCGTGGCTACACCTTC	CASSLGEGASRGYTF
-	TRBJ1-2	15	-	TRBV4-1	TGCGCCAGCAGCCCCCGGAGCCCAGCTAACTATAGCTACACCTTC	CASSPRSPANYSYTF
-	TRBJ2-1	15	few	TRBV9	TGTGCCAGCAGCGTAGCAGGCCCGCCCATCGATGAGCAGTTCTTC	CASSVAGPPIDEQFF
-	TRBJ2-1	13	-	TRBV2	TGTGCCAGCAGTGAAACGATCTACAATGAGCAGTTCTTC	CASSETIYNEQFF
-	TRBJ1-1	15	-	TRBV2	TGTGCCAGCACCGAGGGTAGGATCTTGAACACTGAAGCTTTCTTT	CASTEGRILNTEAFF
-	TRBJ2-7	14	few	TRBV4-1	TGCGCCAGCAGCCGCCCGGGACGAGCTTACGAGCAGTACTTC	CASSRPGRAYEQYF
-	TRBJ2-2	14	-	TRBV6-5	TGTGCCTCTTTCCGCCGAGGGAACACCGGGGAGCTGTTTTTT	CASFRRGNTGELFF
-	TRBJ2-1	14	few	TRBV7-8	TGTGCCAGCAGCCCCCTAGTAGCTGAGAATGAGCAGTTCTTC	CASSPLVAENEQFF
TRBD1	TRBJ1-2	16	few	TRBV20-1	TGCAGTGCTAGATCACAGGGGACGTCGATCCACTATGGCTACACCTTC	CSARSQGTSIHYGYTF
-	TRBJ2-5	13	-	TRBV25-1	TGTGCCAGCAAGGGGGACTCCTACAATGAGCAGTACTTC	CASKGDSYNEQYF
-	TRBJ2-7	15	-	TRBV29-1	TGCAGCGTTGAAGATGAGGGGGTTGGATCCTACGAGCAGTACTTC	CSVEDEGVGSYEQYF
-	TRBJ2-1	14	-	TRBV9	TGTGCCAGCCAACCTAGGCTATTCCACAATGAGCAGTTCTTC	CASQPRLFHNEQFF
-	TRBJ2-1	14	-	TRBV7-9	TGTGCCAGCAGCATTAGTGGGATTAACAATGAGCAGTTCTTC	CASSISGINNEQFF
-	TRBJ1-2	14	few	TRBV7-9	TGTGCCAGCAGCCCCGGGACGGTAAACTATGGCTACACCTTC	CASSPGTVNYGYTF
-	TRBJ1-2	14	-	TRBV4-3	TGCGCCAGCAGGGAACTGAAGGGTTTGGGTGGCTACACCTTC	CASRELKGLGGYTF